These 14 T cell receptor beta chains originate from one sample sequenced in a study of monozygotic twins with inflammatory bowel disease. TCRdb reprocessed the 5' RACE reads; each CDR3 protein has one entry and no DNA is given. The sample table sets out a few hundred thousand distinct CDR3 sequences. Sequencing was performed on blood. The receptors here all came from a human donor with ulcerative colitis or Crohn's disease, or a healthy co-twin of an affected twin (not recorded which).

The CDR3 loop is CSAAGTGNYVQYF. This chain connects TRBV29-1 to TRBJ2-7; TCRdb outputs TRBD1, but without DNA this stays unchecked. The CDR3 length is 13 residues. Germline lookup yields CDR1 SQVTM and CDR2 ANQGSEA.

The rearrangement joins TRBV3-1 to TRBJ1-1; TCRdb's D gene call, TRBD1, goes unchecked for lack of DNA. CDR1 and CDR2 from the germline V gene are LGHDT and YNNKEL (reference sequence). This CDR3 contains 13 residues. The CDR3 reads CASSQGTVTEAFF. The full variable domain, rest sourced from reference TRBV3-1 and TRBJ1-1, is DTAVSQTPKYLVTQMGNDKSIKCEQNLGHDTMYWYKQDSKKFLKIMFSYNNKELIINETVPNRFSPKSPDKAHLNLHINSLELGDSAVYFCASSQGTVTEAFFGQGTRLTVV.

V usage is TRBV5-6 and J usage is TRBJ1-1. Germline-derived CDR1 and CDR2 are SGHDT and YYEEEE. This CDR3 comprises 14 residues. The CDR3 sequence is CASSLVSTDSEAFF. Complete variable domain (other parts from reference TRBV5-6 and TRBJ1-1): DAGVTQSPTHLIKTRGQQVTLRCSPKSGHDTVSWYQQALGQGPQFIFQYYEEEERQRGNFPDRFSGHQFPNYSSELNVNALLLGDSALYLCASSLVSTDSEAFFGQGTRLTVV.

The gene calls are TRBV18 and TRBJ1-2. The CDR3 totals 12 residues. In germline, CDR1 is KGHSH, CDR2 LQKENI. The CDR3 loop is CASSPPQVGYTF.

The genes are TRBV5-1 and TRBJ1-2; there is no DNA to check the TCRdb D call of TRBD1. The CDR3 is 13 residues long. Germline V lookup: CDR1 SGHRS, CDR2 YFSETQ. CDR3 sequence: CASSIRENYGYTF. The full variable domain, with the rest looked up from reference TRBV5-1 and TRBJ1-2, is KAGVTQTPRYLIKTRGQQVTLSCSPISGHRSVSWYQQTPGQGLQFLFEYFSETQRNKGNFPGRFSGRQFSNSRSEMNVSTLELGDSALYLCASSIRENYGYTFGSGTRLTVV.

V and J are TRBV4-3 and TRBJ2-1; the D call of TRBD1 rests on TCRdb alone, since no DNA is present to check it. Per germline, CDR1 LGHNA and CDR2 YSLEER. CDR3 length equals 16 residues. This chain's CDR3 is CASSQDTRGPYNEQFF.

The chain is built from TRBV5-1 and TRBJ2-6; lacking DNA, the TRBD1 call made by TCRdb goes unchecked. In germline, CDR1 is SGHRS, CDR2 YFSETQ. This CDR3 has 17 amino acids. The CDR3 is CASSGGTGHSGANVLTF.

The gene calls are TRBV29-1 and TRBJ2-7; the TCRdb call, TRBD1, lacks DNA for checking. CDR3 size: 14 residues. Germline values: CDR1 SQVTM, CDR2 ANQGSEA. The CDR3 is CSAEDRGNSYEQYF.

The chain has TRBV3-1 and TRBJ2-3; with no DNA, the TCRdb D assignment of TRBD1 cannot be verified. CDR1 and CDR2 from the germline V gene are LGHDT and YNNKEL (reference sequence). This CDR3 is 15 amino acids long. The CDR3 spells CASSQNRVVADTQYF.

The chain joins TRBV4-1 to TRBJ1-6; checking the TCRdb D call of TRBD1 is not possible without DNA. This CDR3 is built from 19 residues. Germline V CDR1 and CDR2: MGHRA, YSYEKL. This chain's CDR3 is CASSTRQGAWGSYNSPLHF.

The CDR3 spells CASSPKGWDEAFF. The rearrangement links TRBV4-3 to TRBJ1-1; absent DNA, TCRdb's TRBD1 call cannot be checked. Germline CDR1 LGHNA, CDR2 YSLEER. The CDR3 is 13 amino acids.

The genes are TRBV5-1 and TRBJ2-1. This CDR3 contains 14 residues. The germline V gene encodes CDR1 SGHRS and CDR2 YFSETQ. The CDR3 loop is CASSVDRAYNEQFF. The full variable domain, completed using reference TRBV5-1 and TRBJ2-1, is KAGVTQTPRYLIKTRGQQVTLSCSPISGHRSVSWYQQTPGQGLQFLFEYFSETQRNKGNFPGRFSGRQFSNSRSEMNVSTLELGDSALYLCASSVDRAYNEQFFGPGTRLTVL.

The chain joins TRBV29-1 to TRBJ1-6; the TRBD1 assignment by TCRdb is unverifiable without DNA. Germline assignment: CDR1 SQVTM and CDR2 ANQGSEA. This CDR3 has 13 residues. CDR3 in amino acids: CSVRGDEGSPLHF.

The chain uses TRBV20-1 and TRBJ1-1; the D call from TCRdb, TRBD1, cannot be confirmed without DNA. Germline loops: CDR1 DFQATT, CDR2 SNEGSKA (reference sequence). CDR3 length equals 15 residues. The CDR3 here is CSARDPRGQGTEAFF.